This T cell receptor beta chain was sequenced during a study of Ad26.COV2.S vaccination and SARS-CoV-2 variants. The study, taken as a whole, reports: It was vaccine recipients, not placebo recipients, who had the higher spike-specific TCR breadth.

Points on this clone: Its specificity is not known.

The treatment here: around 19 received Ad26.COV2.S at low or high dose, single or two shots; several received placebo; per-sample allocation not given. On day 63 after the first injection, vaccine and placebo recipients gave samples. Immunization relied on an Ad26 vector, which expressed Wuhan-strain SARS-CoV-2 spike. This CDR3 comprises 15 residues. CDR1 is SGHTS and CDR2 is YDEGEE in the germline V gene. The V segment lost 2 bases and the J segment 3 bases; nucleotides outside the gene matches: 6. Assay used: immunoSEQ multiplex PCR; TCRdb lists only in-frame clones, some missing. The profile shows a few hundred thousand clones, 80% to 90% of them singletons.

The sequence was obtained from a person aged 18-60 years who received the Ad26.COV2.S COVID-19 vaccine or a placebo. The sequences come from peripheral blood, collected in a trial of Ad26.COV2.S vaccine versus placebo. The rearrangement links TRBV5-8 to TRBJ2-5; the match to TRBD2 covers 8 bases. This CDR3 reads CASSFMRGAEETQYF. The CDR3 coding sequence is TGTGCCAGCAGCTTTATGCGGGGGGCGGAAGAGACCCAGTACTTC.